This T cell receptor (beta chain) was identified during a study of CD8+CD57+ T cells in acquired aplastic anemia. Across the study: Sorted CD4+ and CD8+ cell DNA averaged about 3 ug.

TCR beta VDJ and CDR3 were profiled, and genomic DNA was the template. One entry per CDR3 protein, called by TCRdb with MiXCR from the reads. The sample holds hundreds of thousands of distinct CDR3 sequences; 55% to 70% are singletons and the top ten take under 5%. This CDR3 is built from 15 residues. The V and J ends lost 6 bases and 5 bases, in that order; junction bases with no gene match: 11. J is TRBJ1-2 and V is TRBV12-3 or TRBV12-4; the match to TRBD1 covers 8 bases. This TCR derives from a human donor in good health, serving as a control. The sample comprised sorted CD4+, CD8+, or CD8+CD57+ T cells (not recorded which) from PBMCs. The CDR3 DNA follows: TGTGCCAGCAGCGGAGCACAGGGGGAGTTGTATGGCTACACCTTC. It translates to CASSGAQGELYGYTF.